This T cell receptor beta chain derives from a study of blood T cells in healthy people across ages. In this sample, this clonotype turned up once. The antigen is undetermined. Points from the study as a whole: Relative to aged donors, long-lived donors carried more naive CD4+ cells and displayed higher diversity.

For the second PCR, which ran for about 7 to 11 cycles, a sample-barcoded 5' primer and a J-beta primer mix were used. Every sample gave at least 2.5 million paired-end reads containing CDR3. MiXCR was run by TCRdb on the 5' RACE reads, yielding one entry per CDR3 protein. This sample carries about 730,000 distinct CDR3 sequences, roughly 43% of them seen once, and the ten largest clones take 20% to 25%. CDR1 MNHEY and CDR2 SVGAGI come from the germline V gene. The CDR3 extends over 12 amino acids. V was pared by 2 bases and J by 6 bases, with 7 bases between. Total RNA was extracted at no less than 6 micrograms per sample.

Material: blood. The V call is TRBV6-5, the J call TRBJ1-1, with D hard to call. This clonotype originated in a woman aged 60-70 years in good health. Here the CDR3 reads CASSYGSAEAFF. The DNA of the CDR3 is TGTGCCAGCAGTTACGGGTCCGCTGAAGCTTTCTTT.